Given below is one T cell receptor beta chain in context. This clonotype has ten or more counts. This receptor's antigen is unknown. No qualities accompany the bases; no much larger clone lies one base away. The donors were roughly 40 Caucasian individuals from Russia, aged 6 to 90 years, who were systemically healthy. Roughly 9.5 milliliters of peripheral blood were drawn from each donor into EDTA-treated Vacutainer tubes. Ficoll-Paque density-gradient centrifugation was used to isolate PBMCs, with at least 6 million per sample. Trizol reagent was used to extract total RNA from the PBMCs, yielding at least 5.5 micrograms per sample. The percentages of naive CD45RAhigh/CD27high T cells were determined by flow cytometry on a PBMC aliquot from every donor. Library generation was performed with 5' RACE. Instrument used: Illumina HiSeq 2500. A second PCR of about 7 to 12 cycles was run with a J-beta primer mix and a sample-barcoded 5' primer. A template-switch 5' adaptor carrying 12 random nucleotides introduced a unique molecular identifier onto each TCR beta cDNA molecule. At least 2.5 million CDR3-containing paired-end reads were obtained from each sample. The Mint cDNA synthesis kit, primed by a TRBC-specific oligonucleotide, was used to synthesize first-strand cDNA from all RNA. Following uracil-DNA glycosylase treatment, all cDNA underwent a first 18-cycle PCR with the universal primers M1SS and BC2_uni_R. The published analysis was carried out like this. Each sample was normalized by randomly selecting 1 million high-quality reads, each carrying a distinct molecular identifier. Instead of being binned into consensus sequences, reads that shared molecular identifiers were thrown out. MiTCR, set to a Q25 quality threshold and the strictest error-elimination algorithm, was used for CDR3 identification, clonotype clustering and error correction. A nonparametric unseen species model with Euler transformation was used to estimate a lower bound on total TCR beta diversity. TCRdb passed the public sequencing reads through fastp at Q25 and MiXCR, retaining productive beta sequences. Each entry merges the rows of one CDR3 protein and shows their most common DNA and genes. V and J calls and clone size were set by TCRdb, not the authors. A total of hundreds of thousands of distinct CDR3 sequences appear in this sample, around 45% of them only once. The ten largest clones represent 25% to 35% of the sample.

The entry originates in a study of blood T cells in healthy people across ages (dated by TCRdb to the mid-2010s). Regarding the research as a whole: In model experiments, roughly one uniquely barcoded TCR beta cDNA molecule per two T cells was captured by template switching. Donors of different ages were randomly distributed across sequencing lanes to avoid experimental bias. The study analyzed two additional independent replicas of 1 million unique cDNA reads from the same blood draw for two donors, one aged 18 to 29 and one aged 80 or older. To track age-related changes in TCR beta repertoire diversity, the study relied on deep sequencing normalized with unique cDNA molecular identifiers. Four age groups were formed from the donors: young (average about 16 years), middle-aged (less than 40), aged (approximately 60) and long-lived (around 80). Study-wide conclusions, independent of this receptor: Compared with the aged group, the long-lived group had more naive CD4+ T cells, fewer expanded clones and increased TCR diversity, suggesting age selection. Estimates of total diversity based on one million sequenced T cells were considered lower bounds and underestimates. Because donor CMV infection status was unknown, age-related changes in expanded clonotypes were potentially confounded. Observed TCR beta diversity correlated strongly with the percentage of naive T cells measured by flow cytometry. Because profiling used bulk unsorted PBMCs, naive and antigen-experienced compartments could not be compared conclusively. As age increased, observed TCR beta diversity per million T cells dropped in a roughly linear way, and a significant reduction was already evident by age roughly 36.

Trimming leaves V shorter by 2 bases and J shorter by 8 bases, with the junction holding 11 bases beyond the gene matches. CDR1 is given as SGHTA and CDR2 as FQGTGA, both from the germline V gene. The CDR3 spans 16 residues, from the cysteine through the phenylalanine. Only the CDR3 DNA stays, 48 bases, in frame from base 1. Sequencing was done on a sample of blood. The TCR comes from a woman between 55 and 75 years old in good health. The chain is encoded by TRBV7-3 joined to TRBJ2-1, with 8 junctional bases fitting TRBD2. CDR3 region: CASSLGGQRELDEQFF. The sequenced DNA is TGTGCCAGCAGCTTAGGGGGCCAGCGGGAGCTCGATGAGCAGTTCTTC.